This T cell receptor (beta chain) is from a study of identical twins. This CDR3 spans 17 amino acids. Germline V CDR1 and CDR2: ENHRY, SYGVKD. V dropped 0 bases and J dropped 0 bases, with 14 bases sitting between them. A universal primer site was created by template switching, with the cDNA bearing unique molecular identifiers. TCRdb reprocessed the 5' RACE reads with MiXCR, giving one entry per CDR3 protein. This repertoire shows about 490,000 distinct CDR3 sequences, about 16% found once; its top ten account for around 0.4%. This clonotype was seen at least ten times. The sample also formed part of further work on yellow fever vaccine responses in identical twins. That source adds: Twins reportedly showed a vaccine T cell response that seemed partly convergent and partly personalized.

This sequence was found in a woman between 18 and 29 years old in good health. This rearrangement joins TRBV10-3 to TRBJ1-1; D remains ambiguous. Sequencing input: CD4+ T cells sorted from blood. The CDR3 sequence is CAISESIVGLVNTEAFF. For the CDR3, the DNA is TGTGCCATCAGTGAGTCAATCGTAGGACTGGTGAACACTGAAGCTTTCTTT.